The text below deals with one TCR beta chain. Its antigen remains unidentified. V was clipped by 6 bases and J by 0 bases, with 9 bases between them. The CDR3 is 14 amino acids. The sample belongs to a study of blood T cells in healthy people across ages. Through a sample-barcoded 5' primer and a J-beta primer mix, a second PCR was run for roughly 6 to 11 cycles. Researchers report that a template-switch adaptor with 12 random nucleotides tagged each cDNA molecule. MiXCR was run by TCRdb on the 5' RACE reads, yielding one entry per CDR3 protein. This sample has around 940,000 distinct CDR3 sequences, with roughly 51% found just once. Overall study results and limits: Roughly linear declines in TCR beta diversity per million T cells occurred with age. Higher diversity, along with more naive CD4+ cells, distinguished long-lived donors from aged donors.

For every donor, a draw yielded about 10 milliliters of peripheral blood. This TCR was sampled from a woman in her fifties or sixties in good health. The V call is TRBV12-3 or TRBV12-4, the J call TRBJ1-3; a weak D match, TRBD1 (5 bases). What was sequenced was blood. The CDR3 nucleotides are TGTGCCAGCAGGGACATCAGCTCTGGAAACACCATATATTTT. Its protein is CASRDISSGNTIYF.